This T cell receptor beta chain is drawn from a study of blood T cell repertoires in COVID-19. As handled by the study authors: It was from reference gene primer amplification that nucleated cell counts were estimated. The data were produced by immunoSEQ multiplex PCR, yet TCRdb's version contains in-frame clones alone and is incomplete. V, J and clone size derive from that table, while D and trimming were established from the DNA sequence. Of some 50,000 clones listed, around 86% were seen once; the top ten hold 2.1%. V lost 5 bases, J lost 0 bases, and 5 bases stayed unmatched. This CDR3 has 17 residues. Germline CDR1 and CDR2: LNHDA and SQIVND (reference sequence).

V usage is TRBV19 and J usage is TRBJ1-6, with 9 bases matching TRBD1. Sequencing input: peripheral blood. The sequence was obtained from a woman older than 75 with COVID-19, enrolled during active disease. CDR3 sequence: CASSPGQGFSYNSPLHF. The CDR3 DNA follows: TGTGCCAGTAGTCCCGGACAGGGGTTCTCCTATAATTCACCCCTCCACTTT.